The clone carrying this T cell receptor beta chain appeared a single time. Its target is not known. Vbeta (60) and Jbeta (13) primers were used in the PCR. Some clones are missing from TCRdb's copy, which holds only in-frame ones; the method was immunoSEQ multiplex PCR. The sample has some 180,000 clones; around 80% are singletons. The sample comes from a study of cytomegalovirus exposure and HLA in healthy donors. The overall study: Around 200 million T cells yielded around 100 million unique TCR beta sequences, as an earlier analysis found. Study-level results: The authors assumed roughly uniform sequencing depth across donors for presence/absence analyses.

Looked up from germline, CDR1 is KGHSH and CDR2 is LQKENI. The V gene lost 2 bases and the J gene lost 1 base, with 11 bases spanning the gap. The CDR3 has 15 residues. The rearrangement links TRBV18 to TRBJ1-1, with D maybe TRBD1 (6 bases). Sequenced material: PBMCs. This receptor was identified in a woman aged 30 to 39 in good health and CMV-seronegative. CDR3 bases: TGTGCCAGCTCACCATTAACAGGGAGGAACACTGAAGCTTTCTTT. Protein: CASSPLTGRNTEAFF.